These 8 T cell receptor beta chains originate from one sample sequenced in a study of post-analysis software for immune sequencing data. Study-level points and caveats: About five TRBV segments, including TRBV5-6, TRBV5-1 and TRBV20-1, were more frequent in patients than controls.

Unique molecular identifiers were present in the TCR beta cDNA libraries. MiXCR was run by TCRdb on the PCR reads, yielding one entry per CDR3 protein. The table records approximately 660,000 distinct CDR3 sequences, around 64% of them present only once. Antigens for these TCRs are unknown. Source material: blood. These TCRs come from a girl aged 2-15 years with multiple sclerosis.

This clonotype was recorded a few times. The chain carries TRBV5-1 and TRBJ2-5; 7 bases fit TRBD1. The J call may not be correct, given that the DNA end is closer to TRBJ2-7. The CDR3 runs to 15 residues. Per germline, CDR1 SGHRS and CDR2 YFSETQ. For the CDR3, the DNA is TGCGCCAGCAGCTGGGGGACAGTTCCTTGGGGCGAGCAGTACTTC. This translates into CASSWGTVPWGEQYF.

This clonotype turned up a few times. The V call is TRBV7-9, the J call TRBJ1-1; the D is unclear. From germline, CDR1 is SEHNR and CDR2 FQNEAQ (reference sequence). V was pared by 0 bases and J by 1 base, with 6 bases between. The CDR3 totals 14 residues. The CDR3 coding sequence is TGTGCCAGCAGCTTAGCCGGTACGAACACTGAAGCTTTCTTT. This translates into CASSLAGTNTEAFF.

The chain employs TRBV6-2 or TRBV6-3 and TRBJ2-2, with D unresolved. The V gene lost 2 bases and the J gene lost 6 bases, with 7 bases spanning the gap. Germline values: CDR1 MNHEY, CDR2 SVGEGT. The CDR3 length is 13 residues. In DNA form, the CDR3 reads TGTGCCAGCAGTTACCCTGGGGCCGGGGAGCTGTTTTTT. Protein: CASSYPGAGELFF.

The CDR3 spells CASGLDSGRALLNEQFF. In DNA form, the CDR3 reads TGCGCCAGCGGCCTGGATAGCGGGAGGGCATTGTTAAATGAGCAGTTCTTC. The V and J genes are TRBV5-1 and TRBJ2-1; 11 bases fit TRBD2. This CDR3 has 17 amino acids. Germline V CDR1 and CDR2: SGHRS, YFSETQ. The junction had 16 bases not matched to a gene; V was cut back by 7 bases and J by 7 bases.

This clonotype was picked up one time. This chain uses TRBV15 with TRBJ2-1, with a possible D match to TRBD2 (6 bases). This CDR3 has 15 residues. Looked up from germline, CDR1 is LNHNV and CDR2 is YYDKDF (reference sequence). V lost 1 base and J 4 bases, leaving 11 bases between the germline ends. The CDR3 is CATSRVSGPYNEQFF. CDR3 DNA: TGTGCCACCAGCAGAGTTAGCGGCCCTTACAATGAGCAGTTCTTC.

This clonotype was seen a single time. Written as DNA, the CDR3 is TGCAGTGCTCTAGCGGCCAGCTCCTACAATGAGCAGTTCTTC. Translating it yields CSALAASSYNEQFF. This chain connects TRBV20-1 to TRBJ2-1; TRBD2 matches at 7 bases. The CDR3 contains 14 residues. The V and J ends lost 5 bases and 0 bases, in that order; junction bases with no gene match: 4. Germline V gene lookup returns CDR1 DFQATT and CDR2 SNEGSKA (reference sequence).

This clonotype was detected only a few times. This sequence joins TRBV20-1 and TRBJ2-1; weak D call: TRBD1 (5 bases). V dropped 0 bases and J dropped 3 bases, with 9 bases sitting between them. The CDR3 runs 14 residues. The germline gives CDR1 DFQATT, CDR2 SNEGSKA (reference sequence). This CDR3 reads CSARDGALYNEQFF. The CDR3 DNA reads TGCAGTGCTAGAGATGGGGCGCTCTACAATGAGCAGTTCTTC.

This clonotype was found a few times. The chain uses TRBV10-3 and TRBJ2-7; 7 positions match TRBD2. Trimming took 3 bases from V and 3 from J; bases not matched to a gene: 14. The length of the CDR3 is 17 residues. From germline, CDR1 is ENHRY and CDR2 SYGVKD. Here the CDR3 reads CAISDSLGGSGYYEQYF. The CDR3 nucleotides are TGTGCCATCAGTGACTCCCTGGGGGGTAGCGGGTACTACGAGCAGTACTTC.